This T cell receptor (beta chain) originates from a study of OX40 agonist ivuxolimab in advanced cancers. Turning to the overall study: Ivuxolimab was a fully human IgG2 agonistic monoclonal antibody targeting the costimulatory receptor OX40 (CD134). The monotherapy dose-escalation portion (N of about 50 patients) of the phase I ivuxolimab trial is reported in the paper. Peripheral TCRbeta sequencing aimed to test whether ivuxolimab altered TCR sequence diversity and caused clonal T-cell expansion. A male proportion of about 79% and a mean age of around 60 years, ranging from 23 to 79, were recorded for the dose-escalation cohort. Of the 52 patients in dose escalation, about 20 had hepatocellular carcinoma, some 15 had melanoma, 9 had renal cell carcinoma and 9 had head and neck cancer. Intravenous ivuxolimab was administered to patients every 2 weeks at six dose levels: 0.01, 0.1, 0.3, 1.5, 3 and 10 mg/kg. Partial responses occurred in three dose-escalation patients, of whom one had hepatocellular carcinoma and two had cutaneous melanoma. Patients were allowed to have had prior anti-PD-1, anti-PD-L1 or anti-CTLA-4 therapy, and 40% to 45% of the dose-escalation patients had previously received checkpoint inhibitors.

Genomic DNA was isolated from the sorted cells so that the TCRbeta CDR3 region could be sequenced. TCRbeta CDR3 regions were sequenced using the immunoSEQ Assay. Held by TCRdb, this immuneACCESS table contains in-frame sequences only and omits some clones. Under half of the omission traces to an unresolved V gene where checked; the cause of the rest is unknown. A total of some 19,000 clones appear in this sample, around 83% of them only once. In total, the top ten clones hold 10% to 15% of the sample. Turning to this clone: The antigen this receptor binds is unknown. Per-base qualities were not stored, and no clone one base away is much larger.

The trial excluded patients who had a history of autoimmune disease or were on systemic immunosuppression. Peripheral blood for TCR sequencing was collected from all dose cohorts at baseline, on cycle 4 day 1, and on cycle 7 day 1. The samples were drawn from a first-in-human, open-label, multicenter phase I dose-escalation trial of ivuxolimab. Adults with locally advanced or metastatic melanoma, renal cell carcinoma, hepatocellular carcinoma or head and neck squamous cell carcinoma were enrolled in the trial. Before TCR sequencing, CD4+ T cells and CD8+ T cells from peripheral blood were sorted into separate populations. CDR1 MRHNA and CDR2 SNTAGT are derived from the germline V gene. Inclusive of the bounding cysteine and phenylalanine, the CDR3 is 12 residues long. Only CDR3 DNA is held: 36 bases, read in frame from base 1. V has 7 bases trimmed and J has 11 bases trimmed; junction bases matching no gene number 7.

Points the paper makes about the study in general: At doses of 0.1 to 3.0 mg/kg, clonal expansion of both CD4+ and CD8+ T cells in blood was seen between baseline and week 6. Partial responders in the 0.1-3.0 mg/kg groups had among the lowest normalized peripheral clonal expansion, especially among CD8+ T cells. After ivuxolimab, more expanded clones were found on average in CD8+ T cells than in CD4+ T cells. Antigen specificity was not determined for the clonally expanded peripheral T cells. Low levels of normalized T-cell clonal expansion were also seen in some patients who did not respond.

This specimen consisted of CD4+ or CD8+ T cells sorted from blood, obtained in a trial of the OX40 agonist ivuxolimab. This sequence uses TRBV6-4 and TRBJ1-5, with 8 bases in between that match TRBD1. The sequence was obtained from an adult with an advanced solid tumor such as melanoma, head and neck, liver or kidney cancer. The DNA is TGTGCCAGCATCAGGGACAGGCGAGCCCAGCATTTT. This encodes CASIRDRRAQHF.